This T cell receptor (beta chain) originates from a study of blood T cell repertoires in COVID-19. Study at large: Specimens from acute and convalescent COVID-19 originated in the United States, Italy and Spain. From T cells, B-cell-depleted T cells, or PBMCs came the material, which was cDNA or gDNA.

The authors' processing: Amplification with reference gene primers provided the estimates of nucleated cell counts. Produced via immunoSEQ multiplex PCR; TCRdb's table is partial and in-frame only. V, J and clone size are taken as reported in that table, and D and trimming were inferred from the DNA itself. There are approximately 240,000 clones in the sample; around 80% occur only once, and about 1.3% lies in the top ten. CDR1 and CDR2 (germline): SGHNT, YENEEA. The V gene lost 3 bases and the J gene lost 2 bases, with 18 bases spanning the gap. The CDR3 totals 17 residues. The TCR was taken from a woman in her 30s with COVID-19, enrolled during active disease. The specimen sequenced was peripheral blood. V and J are TRBV11-3 and TRBJ2-3, with D tentatively TRBD2 (6 bases). The CDR3 DNA sequence: TGTGCCAGCAGCTTTCCCCTCTTGCGGGGATACACAGATACGCAGTATTTT. Amino acids: CASSFPLLRGYTDTQYF.